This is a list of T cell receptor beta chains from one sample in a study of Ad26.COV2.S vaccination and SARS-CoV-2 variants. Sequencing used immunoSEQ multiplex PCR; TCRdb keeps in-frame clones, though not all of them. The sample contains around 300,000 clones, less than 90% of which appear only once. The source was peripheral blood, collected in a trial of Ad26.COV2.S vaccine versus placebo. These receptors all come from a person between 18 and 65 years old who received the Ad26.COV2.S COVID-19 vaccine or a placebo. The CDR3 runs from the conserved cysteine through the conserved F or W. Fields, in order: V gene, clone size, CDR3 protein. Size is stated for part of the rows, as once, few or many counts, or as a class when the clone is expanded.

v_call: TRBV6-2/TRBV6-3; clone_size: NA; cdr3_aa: CASSGTDRYGYTF
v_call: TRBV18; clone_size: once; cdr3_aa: CASSPGTGTMNTEAFF
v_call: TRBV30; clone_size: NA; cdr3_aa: CAWSEGTSNQPQHF
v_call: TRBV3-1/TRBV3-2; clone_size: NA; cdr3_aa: CASSQDKGRKQPQHF
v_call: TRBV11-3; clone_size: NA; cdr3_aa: CASSSALGTEAFF
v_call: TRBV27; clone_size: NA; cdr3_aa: CASSPTALYEQYF
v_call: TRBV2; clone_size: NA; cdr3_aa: CASSESWLNSYEQYF
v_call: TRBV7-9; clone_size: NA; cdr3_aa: CASSPLAGTGTGELFF
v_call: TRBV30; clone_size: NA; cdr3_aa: CARGAGGDTQYF
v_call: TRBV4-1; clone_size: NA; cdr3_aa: CASSQQGASPLHF
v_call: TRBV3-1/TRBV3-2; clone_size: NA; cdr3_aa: CASSQDLASGTYEQYF
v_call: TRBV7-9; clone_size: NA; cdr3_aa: CASSPGGGPGYGYTF
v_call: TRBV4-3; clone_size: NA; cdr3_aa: CASSQESRGKPQHF
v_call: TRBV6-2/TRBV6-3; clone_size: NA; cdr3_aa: CASSQWVAGDEAYNEQFF
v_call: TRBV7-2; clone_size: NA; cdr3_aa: CASSSRKPNTEAFF
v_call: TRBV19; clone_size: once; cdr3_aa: CASTSRGFEDYGYTF
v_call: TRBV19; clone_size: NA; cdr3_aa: CASTPASGGYNEQFF
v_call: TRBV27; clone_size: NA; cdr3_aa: CASRLLAGGQETQYF
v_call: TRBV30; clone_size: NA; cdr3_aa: CAWSVRHYNEQFF
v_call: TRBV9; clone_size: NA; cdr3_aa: CASSVSTGELFF
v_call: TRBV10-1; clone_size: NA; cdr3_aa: CASAGLAGGTQYF
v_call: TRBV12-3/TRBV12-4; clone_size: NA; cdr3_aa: CASSLSSREKLFF
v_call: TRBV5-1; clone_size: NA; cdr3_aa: CASSEGQPNTEAFF
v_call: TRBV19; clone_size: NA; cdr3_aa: CASSIEDRSYNEQFF
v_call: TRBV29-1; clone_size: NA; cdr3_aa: CSVQTGTLAKNIQYF
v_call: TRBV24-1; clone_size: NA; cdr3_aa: CATSATADRGKNQPQHF
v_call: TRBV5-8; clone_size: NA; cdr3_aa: CASRWGQGDIGELFF
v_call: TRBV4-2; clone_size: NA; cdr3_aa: CASSQDFSGGYEQYF
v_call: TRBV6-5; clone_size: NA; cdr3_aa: CASRPLAVSYNEQFF
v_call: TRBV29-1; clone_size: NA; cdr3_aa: CSVADVRAVQNTEAFF
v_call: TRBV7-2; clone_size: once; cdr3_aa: CASSLGLAGGPIGDTQYF
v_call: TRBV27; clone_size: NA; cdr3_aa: CASSSIRLAGGYEQYF
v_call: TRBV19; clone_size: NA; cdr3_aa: CASSGVNTEAFF
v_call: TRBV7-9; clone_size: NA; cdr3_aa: CASSAGQGVAEAFF
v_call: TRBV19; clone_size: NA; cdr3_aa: CASSILDVLNQPQHF